The 5 T cell receptor beta chains below were found in one sample sequenced in a study of T cell changes during pregnancy in multiple sclerosis. The table came from immunoSEQ multiplex PCR; TCRdb's copy has only in-frame clones and leaves some out. Found here are roughly 29,000 clones, about nine tenths of them singletons; the top ten hold less than 8%. The sequences come from CD8+ T cells from peripheral blood mononuclear cells, collected after pregnancy. The receptors here all came from a female donor with multiple sclerosis, enrolled in a pregnancy study.

The rearrangement uses TRBV5-1 and TRBJ1-2; a weak D match, TRBD1 (5 bases). Trimming pared 1 base from V and 7 bases from J, leaving 14 bases between. This CDR3 is built from 14 residues. Germline assignment: CDR1 SGHRS and CDR2 YFSETQ. DNA for the CDR3: TGCGCCAGCAGCTTGTCAGTAAGGGGCCGTGGCTACACCTTC. Its protein is CASSLSVRGRGYTF.

The chain combines TRBV28 with TRBJ2-7; a possible D gene is TRBD1 (5 bases). Trimming left V 10 bases short and J 5 bases short, with 12 bases between. The germline V gene encodes CDR1 MDHEN and CDR2 SYDVKM. CDR3 size: 11 residues. In DNA form, the CDR3 reads TGTGCCACTAGGGGTGGACACGAGCAGTACTTC. It specifies CATRGGHEQYF.

The V and J genes are TRBV7-3 and TRBJ2-5, with a weak D call TRBD2 (6 bases). The CDR3 consists of 14 residues. The germline gives CDR1 SGHTA, CDR2 FQGTGA. V lost 4 bases and J 6 bases, leaving 15 bases between the germline ends. The CDR3 region is CASSCLAIGKTQYF. CDR3 sequence (DNA): TGTGCCAGCAGCTGCCTAGCGATTGGAAAGACCCAGTACTTC.

This chain joins TRBV7-9 and TRBJ2-1, with 10 bases identical to TRBD2. The CDR3 is 14 residues long. V shed 8 bases, J shed 4 bases, and the junction held 5 bases outside the gene matches. Germline assignment: CDR1 SEHNR and CDR2 FQNEAQ (reference sequence). In DNA, the CDR3 is TGTGCCAGCTCAACGACTAGCGGGTACAATGAGCAGTTCTTC. This sequence encodes CASSTTSGYNEQFF.

V is TRBV7-3 and J is TRBJ2-7, with TRBD2 identical over 10 bases. The CDR3 has 19 residues. CDR1 and CDR2 from the germline V gene are SGHTA and FQGTGA. J lost 6 bases, V lost 7 bases, and 24 bases had no gene match. This CDR3 reads CASNRPSGRPIRGVIEQYF. The CDR3, as DNA: TGTGCCAGCAACCGACCTAGCGGGAGACCTATACGGGGCGTAATCGAGCAGTACTTC.